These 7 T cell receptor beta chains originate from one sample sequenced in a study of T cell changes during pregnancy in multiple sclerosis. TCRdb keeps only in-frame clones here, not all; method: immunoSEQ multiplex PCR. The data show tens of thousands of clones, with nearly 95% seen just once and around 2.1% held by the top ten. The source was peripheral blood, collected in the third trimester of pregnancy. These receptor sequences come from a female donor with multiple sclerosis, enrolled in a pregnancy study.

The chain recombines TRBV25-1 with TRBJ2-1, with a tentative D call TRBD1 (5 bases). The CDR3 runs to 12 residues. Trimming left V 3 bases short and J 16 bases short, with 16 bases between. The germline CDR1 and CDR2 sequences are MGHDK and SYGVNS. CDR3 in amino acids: CASSDPQDTVFF. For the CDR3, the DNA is TGTGCCAGCAGTGACCCCCAGGACACCGTTTTCTTC.

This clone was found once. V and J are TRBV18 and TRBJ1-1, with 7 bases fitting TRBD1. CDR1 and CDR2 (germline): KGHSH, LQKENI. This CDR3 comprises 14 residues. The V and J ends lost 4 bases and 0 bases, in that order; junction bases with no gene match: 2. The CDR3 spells CASSLQGMNTEAFF. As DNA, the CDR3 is TGTGCCAGCTCACTACAGGGGATGAACACTGAAGCTTTCTTT.

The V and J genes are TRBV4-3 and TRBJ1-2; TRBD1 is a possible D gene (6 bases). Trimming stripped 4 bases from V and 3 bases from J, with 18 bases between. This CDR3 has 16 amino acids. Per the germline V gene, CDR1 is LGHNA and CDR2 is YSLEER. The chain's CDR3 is CASSRGRSRGDYGYTF. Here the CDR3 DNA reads TGCGCCAGCAGCCGCGGAAGAAGCAGGGGTGACTATGGCTACACCTTC.

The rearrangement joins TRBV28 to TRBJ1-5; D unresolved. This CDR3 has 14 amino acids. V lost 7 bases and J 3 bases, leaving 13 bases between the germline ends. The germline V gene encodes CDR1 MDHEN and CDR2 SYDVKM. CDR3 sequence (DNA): TGTGCCAGCATCCTGACGGGGATCAATCAGCCCCAGCATTTT. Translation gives CASILTGINQPQHF.

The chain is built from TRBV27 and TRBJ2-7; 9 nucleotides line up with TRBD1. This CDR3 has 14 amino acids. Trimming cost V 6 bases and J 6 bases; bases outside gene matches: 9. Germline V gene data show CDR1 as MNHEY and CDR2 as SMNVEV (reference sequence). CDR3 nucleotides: TGTGCCAGCAGAATACAGGGGGCGCGGGTCGAGCAGTACTTC. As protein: CASRIQGARVEQYF.

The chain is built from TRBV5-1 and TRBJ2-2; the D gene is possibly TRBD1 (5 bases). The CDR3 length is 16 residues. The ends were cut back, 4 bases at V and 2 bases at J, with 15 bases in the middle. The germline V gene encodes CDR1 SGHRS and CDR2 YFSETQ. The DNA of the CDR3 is TGCGCCAGCAGCAACGGCGCCAGGGCCAACACCGGGGAGCTGTTTTTT. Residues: CASSNGARANTGELFF.

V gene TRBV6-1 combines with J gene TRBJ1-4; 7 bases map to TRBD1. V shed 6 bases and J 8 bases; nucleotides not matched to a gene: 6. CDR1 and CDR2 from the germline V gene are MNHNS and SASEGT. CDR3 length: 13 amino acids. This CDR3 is CASRVRGQEKLFF. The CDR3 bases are TGTGCCAGCAGGGTCAGGGGACAGGAAAAACTGTTTTTT.